This TCR beta chain was observed in a study of Ad26.COV2.S vaccination and SARS-CoV-2 variants. Study-wide context: Ad26.COV2.S was injected intramuscularly once or twice, 56 days apart.

General study findings and limits: Among vaccine recipients, spike-specific TCR breadth exceeded that of placebo recipients. It is possible that the TCR breadth and depth analyses underestimated the total T cell responses. Responses of spike-specific T cells (both CD8+ and CD4+) reportedly showed substantial breadth after vaccination.

Germline V lookup: CDR1 SGHAT, CDR2 FQNNGV. V lost 6 bases, J lost 3 bases, and 20 bases lay in between. This CDR3 has 16 residues. This clone was counted a single time. What it binds is not known. The treatment denotes: roughly 19 received Ad26.COV2.S at low or high dose, single or two shots; 5 received placebo; per-sample allocation not given. Sample collection was performed on day 63 after the first vaccine or placebo injection. Sequencing used immunoSEQ multiplex PCR; TCRdb keeps in-frame clones, though not all of them. The sample shows hundreds of thousands of clones, 89% of them seen only once. The origin of this receptor is a person aged 18-60 years who received the Ad26.COV2.S COVID-19 vaccine or a placebo. Sequences were derived from peripheral blood, sampled in a trial of Ad26.COV2.S vaccine versus placebo. The chain joins TRBV11-2 to TRBJ1-1; D gene unclear. The CDR3 reads CASSPFGVTVYTEAFF. The CDR3 DNA is TGTGCCAGCAGTCCATTCGGGGTGACGGTCTACACTGAAGCTTTCTTT.